The T cell receptor beta chain under discussion was sequenced for a study of cytomegalovirus exposure and HLA in healthy donors. The overall study: The early release's HLA-typed donors yielded 65 million to 85 million unique TCRs.

A multiplex PCR was run with 60 Vbeta primers and 13 Jbeta primers. Using immunoSEQ multiplex PCR, the repertoire was profiled, and TCRdb retains in-frame clones only, with some absent. The table records approximately 55,000 clones, about four fifths of them present only once. Study-level results: In a later analysis, productive TCRs from donors in an Asian-associated ancestry cluster reportedly carried fewer N-insertions than the cohort mean. The later analysis indicated that the majority of CMV-associated TCR beta chains appeared HLA-restricted.

With respect to this clone: Its antigen is undetermined.

The CDR3 is 16 residues long. Germline V gene lookup returns CDR1 KGHSH and CDR2 LQKENI. V gave up 3 bases and J gave up 4 bases, with 18 bases separating them. This clonotype originated in a boy younger than 18 in good health and CMV-seropositive. The sequenced sample consisted of PBMCs. This chain connects TRBV18 to TRBJ2-5, with a tentative D call TRBD2 (7 bases). Written as DNA, the CDR3 is TGTGCCAGCTCACCCTCCGGGGGGCCCAAGCGAGAGACCCAGTACTTC. Encoded protein: CASSPSGGPKRETQYF.